This TCR beta chain is drawn from a study of radiotherapy plus CTLA-4 blockade in lung cancer. Study details: Among enrolled patients, roughly 18% responded and about 34% achieved disease control. General observations from the study: Early clone dynamics of blood T cells, plus interferon-beta, reportedly predicted response best. In blood, tumor-derived TCR clones expanded after radiotherapy plus ipilimumab.

Method: immunoSEQ multiplex PCR; TCRdb's copy keeps in-frame clones and lacks some. Of 95,000 to 150,000 clones in the sample, 85% to 90% were seen once. With regard to this clone: Its matching antigen is unknown.

The study treated chemo-refractory metastatic non-small-cell lung cancer patients with focal radiation plus ipilimumab CTLA-4 blockade. The receptor was derived from a human donor with non-small cell lung cancer that progressed on radiotherapy plus ipilimumab. The sample was peripheral blood, taken from a patient treated with radiotherapy plus ipilimumab.

This CDR3 is CSVATGVNTEAFF. The CDR3 nucleotides read TGCAGCGTTGCAACGGGAGTGAACACTGAAGCTTTCTTT. The chain joins TRBV29-1 to TRBJ1-1; D remains unclear. The germline V gene has CDR1 SQVTM and CDR2 ANQGSEA. V lost 4 bases, J lost 0 bases, and 9 bases lay in between. The CDR3 is 13 amino acids.